These 10 T cell receptor beta chains were all obtained from the same sample, sequenced in a study of a mutant IDH1 vaccine in newly diagnosed glioma (dated by TCRdb to about 2021). To prepare the library, the immunoSEQ multiplex PCR assay was applied. TCRdb provides this immuneACCESS table in a form limited to in-frame rearrangements. Some clones are lacking; in checked studies, under half of them reflect an unresolved V gene, and why the rest are absent is not known. The sample table shows some 66,000 clones, and around 80% are seen once. The ten biggest clones cover about 4.2% of the sample. Sample time point, as interpreted from the label and publication: week 35, safety follow-up. Every vaccine dose consisted of 300 ug of a 20-mer mutant IDH1 peptide in Montanide, administered subcutaneously together with topical imiquimod. The antigens these receptors bind are not known. Sequenced material: PBMCs, taken from a glioma patient whose treatment included an IDH1 peptide vaccine. These receptors came from a man aged 25-45 years with glioma.

V and J are TRBV9 and TRBJ1-6; no definite D call. Per germline, CDR1 SGDLS and CDR2 YYNGEE. The germline V and J ends were trimmed by 3 bases and 12 bases, with 19 bases remaining between them. The CDR3 has 15 residues. This CDR3 is CASSARENGRRPLHF. For the CDR3, the DNA is TGTGCCAGCAGCGCTCGAGAGAATGGACGAAGACCCCTCCACTTT.

V gene TRBV10-2 combines with J gene TRBJ2-2, with D unclear. Germline lookup yields CDR1 WSHSY and CDR2 SAAADI. There are 15 residues in the CDR3. The V end lost 2 bases, the J end lost 6 bases, and 13 bases lay between the germline ends. The CDR3 sequence is CASSETPYPPGELFF. The CDR3 nucleotides read TGCGCCAGCAGTGAGACCCCATACCCCCCCGGGGAGCTGTTTTTT.

J is TRBJ1-2 and V is TRBV28; unclear D gene. In germline, CDR1 is MDHEN, CDR2 SYDVKM. CDR3 size: 12 residues. V was trimmed by 8 bases and J by 5 bases, leaving 12 bases between them. CDR3: CASEYHPYGYTF. DNA of the CDR3: TGTGCCAGCGAGTATCACCCTTATGGCTACACCTTC.

The V and J genes are TRBV10-1 and TRBJ1-5; perhaps TRBD1 as D (6 bases). Trimming removed 6 bases at V and 3 bases at J, with 12 bases between. The CDR3 sequence is 14 residues long. The germline gives CDR1 WNHNN, CDR2 SYGVQD (reference sequence). This chain's CDR3 is CASSLQGLNQPQHF. The DNA for the CDR3 is TGCGCCAGCAGCCTACAGGGACTCAATCAGCCCCAGCATTTT.

In its sample, this clone was seen a few times. This chain connects TRBV5-6 to TRBJ1-1; D might be TRBD1 (6 bases). The germline CDR1 and CDR2 sequences are SGHDT and YYEEEE. V lost 0 bases to trimming and J lost 2 bases, with 11 bases between them. CDR3 length: 15 amino acids. The CDR3: CASSLAEGGNTEAFF. The CDR3 DNA is TGTGCCAGCAGCTTGGCCGAGGGGGGCAACACTGAAGCTTTCTTT.

The rearrangement uses TRBV7-9 and TRBJ2-2; D gene unclear. The CDR3 contains 14 residues. CDR1 and CDR2 from the germline V gene are SEHNR and FQNEAQ (reference sequence). Trimming pared 2 bases from V and 1 base from J, leaving 5 bases between. CDR3 coding DNA: TGTGCCAGCAGCTTACTAAAGAACACCGGGGAGCTGTTTTTT. Residues: CASSLLKNTGELFF.

CDR3 nucleotides: TGTGCCAGCAGCAGGACAGGGGGCGAAGGCTACACCTTC. It translates to CASSRTGGEGYTF. This chain uses TRBV9 with TRBJ1-2, with 11 nucleotides matching TRBD1. Germline loops: CDR1 SGDLS, CDR2 YYNGEE. The CDR3 spans 13 residues. V gave up 4 bases and J gave up 8 bases; unmatched junction bases: 4.

This chain connects TRBV15 to TRBJ2-3; 7 bases map to TRBD1. The trim removed 4 bases at V and 2 bases at J, leaving 6 bases unmatched. The CDR3 consists of 15 residues. Germline CDR1 and CDR2: LNHNV and YYDKDF (reference sequence). CDR3 sequence: CATSNEGQATDTQYF. CDR3 nucleotides: TGTGCCACCAGCAACGAAGGACAGGCCACAGATACGCAGTATTTT.

The genes are TRBV6-5 and TRBJ1-5, with unresolved D. Germline CDR1 MNHEY, CDR2 SVGAGI. Deletions cut 4 bases from V and 0 bases from J, with 13 bases between. This CDR3 contains 16 residues. The CDR3 sequence is CASSFFGVSSNQPQHF. CDR3 sequence (DNA): TGTGCCAGCAGTTTTTTCGGGGTCAGTAGCAATCAGCCCCAGCATTTT.

The rearrangement uses TRBV19 and TRBJ2-2; D tentatively fits TRBD1 or TRBD2 (6 bases each). Per the germline V gene, CDR1 is LNHDA and CDR2 is SQIVND (reference sequence). V was pared by 3 bases and J by 4 bases, with 15 bases between. The CDR3 consists of 16 residues. CDR3 in amino acids: CASSIRGVPSTGELFF. The CDR3 coding sequence is TGTGCCAGTAGTATTAGGGGGGTGCCGAGCACCGGGGAGCTGTTTTTT. Full variable domain (rest looked up from reference TRBV19 and TRBJ2-2): DGGITQSPKYLFRKEGQNVTLSCEQNLNHDAMYWYRQDPGQGLRLIYYSQIVNDFQKGDIAEGYSVSREKKESFPLTVTSAQKNPTAFYLCASSIRGVPSTGELFFGEGSRLTVL.